Below are 5 T cell receptor beta chains sequenced from a single sample in a study of Graves' ophthalmopathy and Graves' hyperthyroidism. CDR3 regions of TCR beta were amplified from RNA transcripts. After a first-round RT-PCR with HTBI primers, a second-round multiplex PCR was run. A single record per CDR3 protein comes from TCRdb applying MiXCR to the multiplex PCR reads. The sample consists of over 150,000 distinct CDR3 sequences, 30% to 45% of them appearing once. The material sequenced was peripheral blood. These receptors originate from a woman in her thirties or forties with Graves' ophthalmopathy.

This clonotype was seen at least ten times. The rearrangement joins TRBV6-4 to TRBJ2-5; D gene ambiguous. CDR1 MRHNA and CDR2 SNTAGT come from the germline V gene. This CDR3 is built from 14 residues. V gave up 2 bases and J gave up 5 bases, with 12 bases separating them. This CDR3 reads CASSDAGSWETQYF. The CDR3 DNA sequence: TGTGCCAGCAGTGACGCCGGTAGTTGGGAGACCCAGTACTTC.

This chain connects TRBV15 to TRBJ2-7; the match to TRBD2 covers 7 bases. Unmatched junction bases numbered 6, after V lost 8 bases and J lost 5 bases. The CDR3 sequence is 12 residues long. Germline V lookup: CDR1 LNHNV, CDR2 YYDKDF (reference sequence). The CDR3 coding sequence is TGTGCCACCGAGGGACTACGCAACGAGCAGTACTTC. Translation: CATEGLRNEQYF.

The CDR3, as DNA: TGTGCCAGCAGTCAGGACCCTAACTATGGCTACACCTTC. As protein: CASSQDPNYGYTF. The rearrangement uses TRBV6-2 or TRBV6-3 and TRBJ1-2; D is ambiguous. The germline V and J ends were trimmed by 5 bases and 0 bases, with 7 bases remaining between them. The CDR3 has 13 amino acids. The V gene's germline CDR1 is MNHEY and CDR2 SVGEGT.

This clonotype was counted many times. The rearrangement joins TRBV7-9 to TRBJ1-1; perhaps TRBD1 as D (5 bases). Germline lookup yields CDR1 SEHNR and CDR2 FQNEAQ (reference sequence). This CDR3 has 13 residues. V lost 4 bases to trimming and J lost 1 base, with 7 bases between them. The CDR3 region is CASSWGTNTEAFF. As DNA, the CDR3 is TGTGCCAGCAGCTGGGGGACGAACACTGAAGCTTTCTTT.

This clonotype showed up just a few times. This sequence joins TRBV28 and TRBJ2-7, with D possibly being TRBD2 (5 bases). Germline-derived CDR1 and CDR2 are MDHEN and SYDVKM. V was cut by 4 bases and J by 4 bases, with 17 bases left in between. The CDR3 sequence is 15 residues long. The CDR3 spells CASSSALEGLYEQYF. CDR3 sequence (DNA): TGTGCCAGCAGTTCCGCGCTTGAGGGTCTATACGAGCAGTACTTC.